The clone carrying this T cell receptor (beta chain) was recorded only once. Its antigen is unknown. Assay used: immunoSEQ multiplex PCR; TCRdb lists only in-frame clones, some missing. Among 150,000 to 200,000 clones, about 93% were seen once, and the ten largest hold around 1%. The germline CDR1 and CDR2 sequences are MNHEY and SMNVEV (reference sequence). The V segment lost 7 bases and the J segment 0 bases; nucleotides outside the gene matches: 6. The CDR3 is 16 residues long. This sample was taken from a study of T cell responses to AZD1222 COVID-19 vaccine. Broader study findings: Samples come after the peak T cell response, not at day 14.

This chain connects TRBV27 to TRBJ2-1; 10 bases line up with TRBD2. Sequencing was performed on peripheral blood, taken 28 days after the second dose of the MenACWY control vaccine. The sequence was obtained from an adult who received the MenACWY meningococcal vaccine as a control. CDR3 in amino acids: CASKLAGPSSYNEQFF. CDR3 bases: TGTGCCAGCAAACTAGCGGGGCCTTCCTCCTACAATGAGCAGTTCTTC.